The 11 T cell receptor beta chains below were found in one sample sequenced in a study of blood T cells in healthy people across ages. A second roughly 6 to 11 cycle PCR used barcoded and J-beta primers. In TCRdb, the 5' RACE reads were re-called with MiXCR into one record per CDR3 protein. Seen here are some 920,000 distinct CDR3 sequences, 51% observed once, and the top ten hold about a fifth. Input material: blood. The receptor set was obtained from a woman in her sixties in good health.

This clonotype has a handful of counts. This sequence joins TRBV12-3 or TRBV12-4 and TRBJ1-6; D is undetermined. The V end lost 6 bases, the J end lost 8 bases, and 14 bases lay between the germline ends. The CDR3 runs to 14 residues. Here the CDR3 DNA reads TGTGCCAGCAGCTTGGACCCGAGGGATTCACCCCTCCACTTT. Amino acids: CASSLDPRDSPLHF.

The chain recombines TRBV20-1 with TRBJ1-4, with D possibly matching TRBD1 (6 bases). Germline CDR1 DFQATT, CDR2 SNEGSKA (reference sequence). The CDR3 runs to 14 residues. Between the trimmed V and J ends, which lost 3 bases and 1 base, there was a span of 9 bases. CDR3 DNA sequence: TGCAGTGCTAGGAGGGGGATAACTAATGAAAAACTGTTTTTT. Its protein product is CSARRGITNEKLFF.

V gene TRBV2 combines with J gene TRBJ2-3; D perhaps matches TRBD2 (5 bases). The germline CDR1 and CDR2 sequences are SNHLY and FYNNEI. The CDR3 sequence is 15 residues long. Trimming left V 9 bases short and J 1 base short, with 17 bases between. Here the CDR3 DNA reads TGTGCCAGGGGCCGACTACCGGCGGGCACAGATACGCAGTATTTT. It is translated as CARGRLPAGTDTQYF.

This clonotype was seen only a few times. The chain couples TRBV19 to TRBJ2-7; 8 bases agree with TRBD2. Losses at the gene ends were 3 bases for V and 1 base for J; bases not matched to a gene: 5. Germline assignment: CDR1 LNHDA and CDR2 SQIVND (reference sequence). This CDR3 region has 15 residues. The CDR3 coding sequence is TGTGCCAGTAGTATTCAGCGGGGGCAATCCTACGAGCAGTACTTC. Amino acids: CASSIQRGQSYEQYF.

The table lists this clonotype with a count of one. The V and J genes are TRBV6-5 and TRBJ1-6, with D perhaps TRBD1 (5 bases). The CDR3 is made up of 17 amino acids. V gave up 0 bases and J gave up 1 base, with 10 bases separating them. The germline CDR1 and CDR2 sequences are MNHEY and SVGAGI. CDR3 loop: CASSYSQGGSYNSPLHF. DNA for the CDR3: TGTGCCAGCAGTTACTCGCAGGGTGGGTCCTATAATTCACCCCTCCACTTT.

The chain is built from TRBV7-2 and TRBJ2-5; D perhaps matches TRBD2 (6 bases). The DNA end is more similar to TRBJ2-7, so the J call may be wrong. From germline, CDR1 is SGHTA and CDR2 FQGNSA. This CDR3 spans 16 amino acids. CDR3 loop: CASSSGIPGLGSEQYF. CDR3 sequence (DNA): TGTGCCAGCAGCTCCGGAATCCCGGGACTCGGAAGCGAGCAGTACTTC.

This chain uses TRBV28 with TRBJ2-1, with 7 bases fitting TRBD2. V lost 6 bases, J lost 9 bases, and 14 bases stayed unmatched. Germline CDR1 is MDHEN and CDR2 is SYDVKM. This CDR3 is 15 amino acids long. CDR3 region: CASSLARGGRIEQFF. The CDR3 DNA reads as TGTGCCAGCAGCCTAGCACGGGGCGGGAGAATTGAGCAGTTCTTC.

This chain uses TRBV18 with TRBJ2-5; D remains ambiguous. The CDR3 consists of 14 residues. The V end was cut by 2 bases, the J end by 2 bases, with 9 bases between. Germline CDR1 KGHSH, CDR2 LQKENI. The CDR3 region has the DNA TGTGCCAGCTCACCAAGGCCTAGACAAGAGACCCAGTACTTC. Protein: CASSPRPRQETQYF.

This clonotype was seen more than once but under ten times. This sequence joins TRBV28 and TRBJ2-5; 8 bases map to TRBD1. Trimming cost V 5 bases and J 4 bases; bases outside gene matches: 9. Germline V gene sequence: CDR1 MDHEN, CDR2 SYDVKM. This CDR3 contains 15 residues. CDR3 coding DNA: TGTGCCAGCAGTCGACCCGGACAGGGAACAGAGACCCAGTACTTC. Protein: CASSRPGQGTETQYF.

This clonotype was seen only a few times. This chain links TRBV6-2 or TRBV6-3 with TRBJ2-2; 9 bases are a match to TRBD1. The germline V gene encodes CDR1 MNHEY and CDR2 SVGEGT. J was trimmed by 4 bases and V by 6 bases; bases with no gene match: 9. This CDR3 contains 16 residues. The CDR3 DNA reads TGTGCCAGCAGAGACCCGGGACAGGGAGCCACCGGGGAGCTGTTTTTT. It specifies CASRDPGQGATGELFF.

CDR3 region: CASSRSPGTGVIQPQHF. CDR3 in DNA: TGTGCCAGCAGCCGCTCCCCGGGGACAGGGGTCATCCAGCCCCAGCATTTT. This chain joins TRBV3-1 and TRBJ1-5, with 10 bases lining up with TRBD1. CDR3 length: 17 amino acids. Per the germline V gene, CDR1 is LGHDT and CDR2 is YNNKEL (reference sequence). Trimming at V came to 4 bases and at J to 7 bases, leaving 13 bases not matched to a gene. The full variable domain, its missing parts supplied by reference TRBV3-1 and TRBJ1-5, is DTAVSQTPKYLVTQMGNDKSIKCEQNLGHDTMYWYKQDSKKFLKIMFSYNNKELIINETVPNRFSPKSPDKAHLNLHINSLELGDSAVYFCASSRSPGTGVIQPQHFGDGTRLSIL.